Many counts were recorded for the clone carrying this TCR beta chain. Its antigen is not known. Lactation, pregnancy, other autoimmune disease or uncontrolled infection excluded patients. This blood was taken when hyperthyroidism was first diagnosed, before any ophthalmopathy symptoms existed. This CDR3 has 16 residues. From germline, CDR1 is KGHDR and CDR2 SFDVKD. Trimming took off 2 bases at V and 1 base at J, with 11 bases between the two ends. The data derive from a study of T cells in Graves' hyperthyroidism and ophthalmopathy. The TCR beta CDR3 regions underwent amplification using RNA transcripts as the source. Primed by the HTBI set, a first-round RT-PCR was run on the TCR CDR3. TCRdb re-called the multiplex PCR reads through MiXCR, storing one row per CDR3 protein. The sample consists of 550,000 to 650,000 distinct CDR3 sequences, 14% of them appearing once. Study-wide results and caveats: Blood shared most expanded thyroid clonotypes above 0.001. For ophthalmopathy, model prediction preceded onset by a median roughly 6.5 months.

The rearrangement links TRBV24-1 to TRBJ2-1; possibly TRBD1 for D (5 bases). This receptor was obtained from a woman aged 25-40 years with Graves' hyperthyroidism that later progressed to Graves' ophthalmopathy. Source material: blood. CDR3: CATSDWGHGSYNEQFF. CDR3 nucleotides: TGTGCCACCAGTGATTGGGGCCATGGATCCTACAATGAGCAGTTCTTC.